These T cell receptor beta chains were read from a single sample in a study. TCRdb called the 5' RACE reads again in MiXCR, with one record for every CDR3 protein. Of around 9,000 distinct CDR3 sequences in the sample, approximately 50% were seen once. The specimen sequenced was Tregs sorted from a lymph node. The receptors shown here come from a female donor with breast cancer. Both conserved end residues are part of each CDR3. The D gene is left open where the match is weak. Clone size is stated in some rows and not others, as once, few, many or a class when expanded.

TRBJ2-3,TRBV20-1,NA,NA,TGCAGTGCTAGAAAGGCAGGGGCCCGTAGCACAGATACGCAGTATTTT,CSARKAGARSTDTQYF
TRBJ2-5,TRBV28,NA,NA,TGTGCCAGCAGTCGTGCGGAGACCCAGTACTTC,CASSRAETQYF
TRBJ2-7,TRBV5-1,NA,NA,TGCGCCAGCAGCTTGTATCTCGGAACAGTGACCTACGAGCAGTACTTC,CASSLYLGTVTYEQYF
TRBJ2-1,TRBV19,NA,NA,TGTGCCAGTAGACAGGGTATATCCTACAATGAGCAGTTCTTC,CASRQGISYNEQFF
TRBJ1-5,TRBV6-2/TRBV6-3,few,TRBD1,TGTGCCAGCAGCCGGACAGGGCCGGGCAATCAGCCCCAGCATTTT,CASSRTGPGNQPQHF
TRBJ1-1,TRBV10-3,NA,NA,TGTGCCATCAGTGTTTCGGTTGGACGCATGAACACTGAAGCTTTCTTT,CAISVSVGRMNTEAFF
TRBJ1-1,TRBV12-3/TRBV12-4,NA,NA,TGTGCCAGCTGGTGGTCCTCACATGGGGGTGAAGCTTTCTTT,CASWWSSHGGEAFF
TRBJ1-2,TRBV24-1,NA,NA,TGTGCCACCAGTGATTTAAGGACAGACTATGGCTACACCTTC,CATSDLRTDYGYTF
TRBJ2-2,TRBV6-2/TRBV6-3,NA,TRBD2,TGTGCCAGCAGCCCTAGCGGGAGGGACACCGGGGAGCTGTTTTTT,CASSPSGRDTGELFF
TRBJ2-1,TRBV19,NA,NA,TGTGCCAGTAGTATCGGTCGGCCGTACAATGAGCAGTTCTTC,CASSIGRPYNEQFF
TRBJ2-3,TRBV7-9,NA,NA,TGTGCCAGCAGCAAGAGGTCGACAGGCACAGATACGCAGTATTTT,CASSKRSTGTDTQYF
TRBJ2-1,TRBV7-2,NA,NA,TGTGCCAGCAGCTTAGGTGGGGTCCTTTATGAGCAGTTCTTC,CASSLGGVLYEQFF
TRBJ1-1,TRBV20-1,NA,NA,TGCAGTGCTGAGGGACGGTTGAACACTGAAGCTTTCTTT,CSAEGRLNTEAFF
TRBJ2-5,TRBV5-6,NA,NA,TGTGCCAGCAGCCCCGGCCTTGGGCAGGGAGAAGAGACCCAGTACTTC,CASSPGLGQGEETQYF
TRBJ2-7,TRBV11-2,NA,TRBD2,TGTGCCAGCAGCAGGGGTTCGGGTAGCGGGGTCCTCGGGCAGTACTTC,CASSRGSGSGVLGQYF
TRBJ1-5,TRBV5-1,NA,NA,TGCGCCAGCAGCTTGGTGGGGGCTGATCAGCACCAGCATTTT,CASSLVGADQHQHF
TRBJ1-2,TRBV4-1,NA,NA,TGCGCCAGCAGCCAAGACAATTACTATGGCTACACCTTC,CASSQDNYYGYTF
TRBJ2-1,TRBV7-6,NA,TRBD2,TGTGCCAGCAGCTTTGGGACTAGCGGGGAGGGCTATGAGCAGTTCTTC,CASSFGTSGEGYEQFF
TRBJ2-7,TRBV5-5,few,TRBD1,TGTGCCAGCAGCCCGAGGACAGGGCTAACCTACGAGCAGTACTTC,CASSPRTGLTYEQYF
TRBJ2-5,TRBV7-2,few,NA,TGTGCCAGCAGCACCGAGCCTACCTCCCAAGAGACCCAGTACTTC,CASSTEPTSQETQYF
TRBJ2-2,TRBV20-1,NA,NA,TGCAGTGACAGGCGGCGGCCTGGGGACACCGGGGAGCTGTTTTTT,CSDRRRPGDTGELFF
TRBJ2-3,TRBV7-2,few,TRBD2,TGTGCCAGCAGAACTAGGACTAGCGGCTACACAGATACGCAGTATTTT,CASRTRTSGYTDTQYF
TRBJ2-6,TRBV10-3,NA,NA,TGTGCCAGCAGTCCCGGGGGAGTCCCTGGGGCCAACGCCCTGACTTTC,CASSPGGVPGANALTF
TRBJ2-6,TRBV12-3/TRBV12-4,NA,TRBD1,TGTGCCAGTTTATCTTGGACAGGACTCTCTGGGGCCAACGTCCTGACTTTC,CASLSWTGLSGANVLTF